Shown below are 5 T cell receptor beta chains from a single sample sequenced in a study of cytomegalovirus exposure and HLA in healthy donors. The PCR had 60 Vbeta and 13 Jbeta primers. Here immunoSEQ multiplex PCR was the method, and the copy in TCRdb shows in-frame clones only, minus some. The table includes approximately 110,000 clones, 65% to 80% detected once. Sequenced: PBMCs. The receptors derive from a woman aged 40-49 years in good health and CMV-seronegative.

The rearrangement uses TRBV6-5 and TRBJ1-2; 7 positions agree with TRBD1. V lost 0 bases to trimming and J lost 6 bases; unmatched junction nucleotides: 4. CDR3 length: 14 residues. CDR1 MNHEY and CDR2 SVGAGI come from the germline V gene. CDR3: CASSYSRGQDGYTF. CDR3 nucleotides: TGTGCCAGCAGTTACTCGAGGGGGCAGGATGGCTACACCTTC.

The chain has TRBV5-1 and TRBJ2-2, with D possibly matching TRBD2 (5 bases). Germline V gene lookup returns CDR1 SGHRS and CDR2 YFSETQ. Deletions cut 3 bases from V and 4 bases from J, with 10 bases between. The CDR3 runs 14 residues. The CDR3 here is CASSSRESTGELFF. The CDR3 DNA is TGCGCCAGCAGCTCTCGGGAAAGCACCGGGGAGCTGTTTTTT.

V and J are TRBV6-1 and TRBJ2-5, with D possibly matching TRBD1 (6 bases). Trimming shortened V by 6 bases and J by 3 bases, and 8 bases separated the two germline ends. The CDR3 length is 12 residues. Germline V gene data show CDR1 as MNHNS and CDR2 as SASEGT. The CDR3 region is CASRDSEETQYF. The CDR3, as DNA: TGTGCCAGCAGGGACAGCGAAGAGACCCAGTACTTC.

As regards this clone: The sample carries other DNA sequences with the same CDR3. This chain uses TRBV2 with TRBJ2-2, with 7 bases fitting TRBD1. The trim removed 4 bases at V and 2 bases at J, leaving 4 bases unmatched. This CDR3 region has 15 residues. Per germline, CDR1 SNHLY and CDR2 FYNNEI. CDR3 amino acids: CASSGRGRNTGELFF. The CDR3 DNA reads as TGTGCCAGCAGTGGAAGGGGGCGCAACACCGGGGAGCTGTTTTTT.

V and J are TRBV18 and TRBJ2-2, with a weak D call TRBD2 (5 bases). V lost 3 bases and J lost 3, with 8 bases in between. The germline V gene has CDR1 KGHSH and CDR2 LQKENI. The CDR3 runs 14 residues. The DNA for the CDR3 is TGTGCCAGCTCACCTTCCGGGGACACCGGGGAGCTGTTTTTT. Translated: CASSPSGDTGELFF.